This T cell receptor (beta chain) derives from a study of CD8 T cells in ankylosing spondylitis. This clonotype was counted ten times or more. The CDR3 runs 14 residues. The germline CDR1 and CDR2 sequences are SGHRS and YFSETQ. Trimming removed 4 bases at V and 2 bases at J, with 12 bases between. Quantitative 5'-RACE was performed with molecular barcodes, and it yielded the TCR beta libraries. TCRdb re-analysed the 5' RACE reads in MiXCR, keeping a single row per CDR3 protein. The sample shows around 180,000 distinct CDR3 sequences, 10% to 15% of them seen only once. The V call is TRBV5-1, the J call TRBJ2-5; the D gene could be TRBD1 or TRBD2 (6 bases each). Sequenced sample: blood, either unsorted or a sorted T cell fraction (not recorded which). The origin of this receptor is a female donor with ankylosing spondylitis or in good health (not recorded which). For the CDR3, the DNA is TGCGCCAGCAGCCCGAGGGGGGTTCAAGAGACCCAGTACTTC. Its translation: CASSPRGVQETQYF. The complete variable domain, with remaining parts taken from reference TRBV5-1 and TRBJ2-5, reads KAGVTQTPRYLIKTRGQQVTLSCSPISGHRSVSWYQQTPGQGLQFLFEYFSETQRNKGNFPGRFSGRQFSNSRSEMNVSTLELGDSALYLCASSPRGVQETQYFGPGTRLLVL.